These 32 T cell receptor beta chains were sequenced from one sample in a study of blood T cells in healthy people across ages. Sample-barcoded 5' priming and a J-beta primer mix drove a second PCR of roughly 7 to 11 cycles. MiXCR, run by TCRdb on the 5' RACE reads, gives a single entry per CDR3 protein. The repertoire has 750,000 to 950,000 distinct CDR3 sequences, under 30% of them found once; the top ten carry less than 3.5%. These data were also reused for a study on T cells of mothers and their children.

The sample consisted of blood. The receptor set was obtained from a boy aged 5-17 years in good health.

This clonotype was detected only a few times. V gene TRBV27 combines with J gene TRBJ1-5, with D possibly TRBD1 on 6 matching bases. V was cut by 8 bases and J by 3 bases, with 14 bases left in between. The length of the CDR3 is 14 residues. The germline CDR1 and CDR2 sequences are MNHEY and SMNVEV (reference sequence). Here the CDR3 DNA reads TGTGCCAGCGGGGTCAGGGGCCCCAATCAGCCCCAGCATTTT. This sequence encodes CASGVRGPNQPQHF.

This clonotype came up a few times. The chain links TRBV2 to TRBJ2-2; 9 bases fit TRBD2. The CDR3 totals 16 residues. CDR1 and CDR2 (germline): SNHLY, FYNNEI. Trimming at V came to 7 bases and at J to 5 bases, leaving 11 bases not matched to a gene. The DNA of the CDR3 is TGTGCCAGCACCGGAGGAGCGGGGGGCCCGACCGGGGAGCTGTTTTTT. Translation gives CASTGGAGGPTGELFF.

This clonotype was counted only a few times. The CDR3 protein is CSARANQETQYF. The CDR3 DNA follows: TGCAGTGCTAGAGCCAACCAAGAGACCCAGTACTTC. The chain uses TRBV20-1 and TRBJ2-5; no clear D gene. V was pared by 1 base and J by 0 bases, with 3 bases between. CDR1 is DFQATT, CDR2 SNEGSKA, per germline (reference sequence). This CDR3 is 12 amino acids long.

The V gene is TRBV5-5, the J gene TRBJ2-3; TRBD2 matches 10 bases. Germline CDR1 reads SGHKS; CDR2 reads YYEKEE (reference sequence). The CDR3 extends over 16 amino acids. The V segment lost 4 bases and the J segment 1 base; nucleotides outside the gene matches: 6. The CDR3 coding sequence is TGTGCCAGCAGCCCTCTTGGGACTAGCGGCACAGATACGCAGTATTTT. Amino acid sequence: CASSPLGTSGTDTQYF.

The CDR3 spells CSVATNYGYTF. The CDR3 DNA sequence: TGCAGCGTGGCGACTAACTATGGCTACACCTTC. The chain has TRBV29-1 and TRBJ1-2; D remains ambiguous. This CDR3 is built from 11 residues. The germline CDR1 and CDR2 sequences are SQVTM and ANQGSEA. With 6 bases removed from V and 0 bases from J, the gap between germline ends came to 5 bases.

V and J are TRBV10-2 and TRBJ2-7; D is ambiguous. This CDR3 is built from 14 residues. Trimming stripped 4 bases from V and 0 bases from J, with 10 bases between. Germline V CDR1 and CDR2: WSHSY, SAAADI. The DNA for the CDR3 is TGCGCCAGCAGTGGGAACGCGGTCTCCTACGAGCAGTACTTC. Translating it yields CASSGNAVSYEQYF.

This chain connects TRBV5-5 to TRBJ2-7; TRBD2 might be the D (5 bases). V gave up 4 bases and J gave up 6 bases, with 20 bases separating them. Germline lookup yields CDR1 SGHKS and CDR2 YYEKEE (reference sequence). This CDR3 region has 15 residues. CDR3 sequence reads: CASSRRKAPEGEQYF. The CDR3 region has the DNA TGTGCCAGCAGCCGCAGGAAGGCCCCTGAGGGCGAGCAGTACTTC.

In its sample, this clonotype was seen a few times. The chain has TRBV7-9 and TRBJ2-3; 9 bases match TRBD2. The germline gives CDR1 SEHNR, CDR2 FQNEAQ (reference sequence). The CDR3 spans 15 residues. Germline trimming cut 6 bases from V and 0 bases from J; bases unmatched to any gene: 4. This CDR3 is CASRPTSGSTDTQYF. DNA of the CDR3: TGTGCCAGCAGGCCCACTAGCGGGAGCACAGATACGCAGTATTTT.

This clonotype showed up just once. This chain connects TRBV3-1 to TRBJ2-5, with D perhaps matching TRBD1 (6 bases). V was shortened by 6 bases and J by 4 bases, with 15 bases between the two germline ends. Per the germline V gene, CDR1 is LGHDT and CDR2 is YNNKEL (reference sequence). CDR3 length equals 14 residues. The CDR3 DNA sequence: TGTGCCAGCAGTCCGACAGGCATCCCAGAGACCCAGTACTTC. It yields the protein CASSPTGIPETQYF.

This sequence joins TRBV5-1 and TRBJ1-1, with D possibly matching TRBD1 (6 bases). The germline V and J ends were trimmed by 6 bases and 1 base, with 7 bases remaining between them. The CDR3 is 12 amino acids. The V gene's germline CDR1 is SGHRS and CDR2 YFSETQ. CDR3 residues: CASKGGNTEAFF. The CDR3 region has the DNA TGCGCCAGCAAGGGGGGGAACACTGAAGCTTTCTTT.

J is TRBJ1-2 and V is TRBV9; D might be TRBD1 (6 bases). The germline V gene has CDR1 SGDLS and CDR2 YYNGEE. Trimming pared 3 bases from V and 3 bases from J, leaving 12 bases between. The CDR3 extends over 14 amino acids. The CDR3, as DNA: TGTGCCAGCAGCGAACACAGGGATGACTATGGCTACACCTTC. Its protein is CASSEHRDDYGYTF.

This rearrangement joins TRBV12-3 or TRBV12-4 to TRBJ2-1; perhaps TRBD2 as D (5 bases). V gave up 3 bases and J gave up 5 bases, with 14 bases separating them. The CDR3 is 15 residues long. CDR3 residues: CASSFLIAPHNEQFF. DNA of the CDR3: TGTGCCAGCAGTTTCCTTATAGCGCCCCACAATGAGCAGTTCTTC.

The chain carries TRBV5-1 and TRBJ2-1, with a weak D call TRBD2 (6 bases). V was clipped by 4 bases and J by 5 bases, with 13 bases between them. The CDR3 has 14 residues. Germline values: CDR1 SGHRS, CDR2 YFSETQ. As DNA, the CDR3 is TGCGCCAGCAGCGCGGGACTGGATGACAATGAGCAGTTCTTC. Its protein product is CASSAGLDDNEQFF. The full variable domain, in which reference TRBV5-1 and TRBJ2-1 provide the parts outside the CDR3, is KAGVTQTPRYLIKTRGQQVTLSCSPISGHRSVSWYQQTPGQGLQFLFEYFSETQRNKGNFPGRFSGRQFSNSRSEMNVSTLELGDSALYLCASSAGLDDNEQFFGPGTRLTVL.

The chain is built from TRBV2 and TRBJ2-5, with a weak D call TRBD2 (6 bases). The CDR3 is made up of 13 amino acids. Looked up from germline, CDR1 is SNHLY and CDR2 is FYNNEI. The V end was cut by 1 base, the J end by 7 bases, with 10 bases between. CDR3 residues: CASSEEGGATQYF. For the CDR3, the DNA is TGTGCCAGCAGTGAAGAGGGCGGGGCGACCCAGTACTTC.

The J gene is TRBJ1-5, the V gene TRBV6-5; no clear D gene. This CDR3 spans 17 amino acids. Germline V gene data show CDR1 as MNHEY and CDR2 as SVGAGI. V was pared by 0 bases and J by 0 bases, with 12 bases between. The CDR3 loop is CASSYSGPENSNQPQHF. The CDR3 DNA reads TGTGCCAGCAGTTACTCAGGGCCAGAAAATAGCAATCAGCCCCAGCATTTT.

This chain connects TRBV11-2 to TRBJ1-5; D unclear. Germline V lookup: CDR1 SGHAT, CDR2 FQNNGV. This CDR3 is 15 amino acids long. The V gene lost 5 bases and the J gene lost 3 bases, with 14 bases spanning the gap. CDR3 nucleotides: TGTGCCAGCAGCCGGTGGACGGGATTCAATCAGCCCCAGCATTTT. It yields the protein CASSRWTGFNQPQHF.

This clonotype was observed a few times. The rearrangement links TRBV10-3 to TRBJ2-2, with 8 bases fitting TRBD2. Germline CDR1 reads ENHRY; CDR2 reads SYGVKD. The junction had 7 bases not matched to a gene; V was cut back by 6 bases and J by 4 bases. This CDR3 region has 15 residues. For the CDR3, the DNA is TGTGCCATCAGCCCGGGACTAGTGGTCACCGGGGAGCTGTTTTTT. Residues: CAISPGLVVTGELFF.

In its sample, this clonotype was seen once. The rearrangement uses TRBV7-6 and TRBJ1-6, with D perhaps matching TRBD1 (5 bases). CDR3 length: 14 residues. CDR1 and CDR2 from the germline V gene are SGHVS and FNYEAQ. The V and J ends lost 3 bases and 7 bases respectively, with 10 bases between them. Here the CDR3 reads CASSLGVENSPLHF. In nucleotides, the CDR3 is TGTGCCAGCAGCTTGGGGGTGGAGAATTCACCCCTCCACTTT.

This clonotype appeared many times. The V and J genes are TRBV7-3 and TRBJ1-1; D is undetermined. The CDR3 spans 13 residues. The germline V gene has CDR1 SGHTA and CDR2 FQGTGA. Deletions cut 2 bases from V and 3 bases from J, with 7 bases between. DNA of the CDR3: TGTGCCAGCAGCTTACTGATCGACACTGAAGCTTTCTTT. It yields the protein CASSLLIDTEAFF.

This rearrangement joins TRBV21-1 to TRBJ1-5; no DNA check was done on the table's D call, TRBD1. TRBV21-1 is tagged as a pseudogene. The CDR3 contains 16 residues. CDR3 protein: CASSNSLDRGHQPQHF. The CDR3 bases are TGTGCCAGCAGCAACTCTTTGGACAGGGGACATCAGCCCCAGCATTTT.

This chain joins TRBV11-1 and TRBJ2-5, with 15 bases aligning to TRBD2. The last part of the DNA fits TRBJ2-1 better; the J call may be wrong. The CDR3 spans 18 residues. Germline CDR1 is SGHAT and CDR2 is FQDESV (reference sequence). The CDR3 region has the DNA TGTGCCAGCAGCCAGGGACTAGCGGGGGGATACGGGGACAATGAGCAGTTCTTC. It translates to CASSQGLAGGYGDNEQFF.

This clonotype has more than one count but fewer than ten. This chain links TRBV30 with TRBJ2-5, with 11 nucleotides matching TRBD2. The CDR3 extends over 15 amino acids. Germline V lookup: CDR1 GTSNPN, CDR2 SVGIG (reference sequence). Trimming removed 6 bases from V and 9 bases from J; junction bases left unmatched: 15. The CDR3 reads CACSLILAGAPPQYF. The CDR3, as DNA: TGTGCCTGCTCCCTGATACTAGCGGGGGCCCCCCCCCAGTACTTC.

The V and J genes are TRBV12-3 or TRBV12-4 and TRBJ1-2, with D possibly being TRBD1 (6 bases). This CDR3 has 16 residues. V gave up 8 bases and J gave up 8 bases, with 27 bases separating them. The CDR3 nucleotides read TGTGCCAGCCAGGGAGGGGAACAGGGTGGATTGTGGGGCTACACCTTC. Amino acid sequence: CASQGGEQGGLWGYTF.

V and J are TRBV28 and TRBJ2-3; D is uncertain. Trimming took off 0 bases at V and 1 base at J, with 8 bases between the two ends. The germline gives CDR1 MDHEN, CDR2 SYDVKM. The CDR3 is 15 residues long. Here the CDR3 reads CASSLWAMGTDTQYF. The CDR3 DNA is TGTGCCAGCAGTTTATGGGCTATGGGCACAGATACGCAGTATTTT.

The V gene is TRBV19, the J gene TRBJ1-1; D may be TRBD1 (5 bases). The CDR3 is made up of 13 amino acids. The V end lost 9 bases, the J end lost 5 bases, and 16 bases lay between the germline ends. Germline CDR1 and CDR2: LNHDA and SQIVND (reference sequence). CDR3 amino acids: CASPGPRRTEAFF. CDR3 nucleotide sequence: TGTGCCAGCCCGGGACCTAGGAGGACTGAAGCTTTCTTT.

The chain employs TRBV10-2 and TRBJ1-2; the match to TRBD1 covers 9 bases. Looked up from germline, CDR1 is WSHSY and CDR2 is SAAADI. The CDR3 runs 13 residues. J was trimmed by 4 bases and V by 7 bases; bases with no gene match: 4. CDR3 residues: CASTGGQGYGYTF. The CDR3, as DNA: TGCGCCAGCACCGGGGGACAGGGCTATGGCTACACCTTC.

This clonotype has more than one count but fewer than ten. The chain is built from TRBV9 and TRBJ2-7; tentative D call: TRBD2 (5 bases). Germline CDR1 is SGDLS and CDR2 is YYNGEE. V lost 4 bases and J 2 bases, leaving 16 bases between the germline ends. CDR3 length equals 15 residues. The CDR3: CASSPAGVPTYEQYF. The DNA of the CDR3 is TGTGCCAGCAGCCCAGCCGGGGTCCCCACCTACGAGCAGTACTTC.

V usage is TRBV27 and J usage is TRBJ1-1, with a tentative D call TRBD1 (5 bases). V was trimmed by 5 bases and J by 2 bases, leaving 15 bases between them. The germline CDR1 and CDR2 sequences are MNHEY and SMNVEV (reference sequence). This CDR3 has 15 residues. CDR3 DNA: TGTGCCAGCAGTACACTGGGGGGGGGAAACACTGAAGCTTTCTTT. It yields the protein CASSTLGGGNTEAFF.

This clonotype has a handful of counts. The V call is TRBV6-5, the J call TRBJ1-2; D may be TRBD1 (6 bases). Germline V lookup: CDR1 MNHEY, CDR2 SVGAGI. Deletions cut 4 bases from V and 3 bases from J, with 12 bases between. This CDR3 has 14 amino acids. As DNA, the CDR3 is TGTGCCAGCAGTTCCACAGGGTGGGACTATGGCTACACCTTC. Amino acids: CASSSTGWDYGYTF.

The V call is TRBV7-9, the J call TRBJ2-1; 9 bases line up with TRBD2. Trimming at V came to 2 bases and at J to 2 bases, leaving 4 bases not matched to a gene. CDR1 SEHNR and CDR2 FQNEAQ come from the germline V gene (reference sequence). The CDR3 sequence is 16 residues long. CDR3 sequence: CASSLRGGGAYNEQFF. The DNA for the CDR3 is TGTGCCAGCAGCTTAAGGGGCGGGGGGGCCTACAATGAGCAGTTCTTC.

This chain connects TRBV12-3 or TRBV12-4 to TRBJ2-5, with 8 bases aligning to TRBD2. The assigned J gene may be wrong: the sequence end matches TRBJ2-1 better. The CDR3 is 15 amino acids. The CDR3 DNA is TGTGCCAGCAGACGTCAGCGGGGGCCCAGTTCTGAGCAGTTCTTC. Translating gives CASRRQRGPSSEQFF.

CDR3 sequence (DNA): TGTGCCAGCATGACAGGGGTGGAGACCCAGTACTTC. Translated: CASMTGVETQYF. This rearrangement joins TRBV12-3 or TRBV12-4 to TRBJ2-5, with TRBD1 matching 8 bases. The CDR3 contains 12 residues. The junction had 3 bases not matched to a gene; V was cut back by 7 bases and J by 5 bases.